This T cell receptor (beta chain) is from a study of HIV-infected children after antiretroviral therapy interruption. Background on the study: Most participating children were previously exposed to EBV and CMV. Continuous-treatment samples came from weeks 0, 48 and 150.

Treatment in this sample: PENTA 11 planned treatment interruption arm or continuous ART arm. Participants had taken at least three-drug ART for at least 24 weeks. Study observations and caveats: By the end of treatment interruption, naive CD4+ clonality (Gini) increased.

Unique molecular identifiers were included in an RNA-based 3' RACE TCR library. TCRdb reprocessed the 3' RACE reads via MiXCR and lists one record per CDR3 protein. The sample includes under 50,000 distinct CDR3 sequences, 3.5% to 5% of them seen just once. This clonotype was observed a handful of times. What it recognizes is unknown. This TCR was sampled from a pool of human donors with HIV. The input for sequencing was CD45RA+ CD4+ T cells from PBMCs, pooled from several time points, taken from a donor given antiretroviral therapy, either interrupted or continuous. The subset was: naive CD4+ CD45RA+ CD45RO- T cells.

CDR3 sequence (DNA): TGTGCCAGCAGCTCCCTAGACAGGGCCATCTCTGGGGCCAACGTCCTGACTTTC. This sequence encodes CASSSLDRAISGANVLTF. V gene TRBV7-3 combines with J gene TRBJ2-6; TRBD1 aligns across 7 bases. CDR3 size: 18 residues. Germline CDR1 and CDR2: SGHTA and FQGTGA. The V segment lost 4 bases and the J segment 0 bases; nucleotides outside the gene matches: 9. The whole variable domain, filled in from reference TRBV7-3 and TRBJ2-6, reads GAGVSQTPSNKVTEKGKYVELRCDPISGHTALYWYRQSLGQGPEFLIYFQGTGAADDSGLPNDRFFAVRPEGSVSTLKIQRTERGDSAVYLCASSSLDRAISGANVLTFGAGSRLTVL.